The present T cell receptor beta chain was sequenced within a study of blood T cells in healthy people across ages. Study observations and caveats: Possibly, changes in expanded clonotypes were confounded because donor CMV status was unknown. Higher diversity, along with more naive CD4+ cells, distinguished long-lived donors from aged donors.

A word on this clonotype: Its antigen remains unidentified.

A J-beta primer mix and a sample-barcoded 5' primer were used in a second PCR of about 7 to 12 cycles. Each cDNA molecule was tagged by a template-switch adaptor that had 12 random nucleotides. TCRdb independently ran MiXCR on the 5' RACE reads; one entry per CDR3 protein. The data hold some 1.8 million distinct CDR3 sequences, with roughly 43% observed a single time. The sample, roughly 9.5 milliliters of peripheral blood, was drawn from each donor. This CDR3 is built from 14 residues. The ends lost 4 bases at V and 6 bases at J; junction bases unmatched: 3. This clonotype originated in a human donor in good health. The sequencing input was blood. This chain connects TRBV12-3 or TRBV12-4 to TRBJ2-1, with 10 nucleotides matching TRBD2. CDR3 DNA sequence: TGTGCCAGCAGTTCATGGACTAGCGGCAATGAGCAGTTCTTC. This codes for CASSSWTSGNEQFF.